A single sample is the source of the 27 T cell receptor beta chains below, sequenced in a study of CD8+CD57+ T cells in acquired aplastic anemia. TCR beta VDJ and CDR3 profiles were obtained from a genomic DNA template. In TCRdb, the reads were re-called with MiXCR into one record per CDR3 protein. The table has more than 70,000 distinct CDR3 sequences, about 70% seen once; the top ten hold approximately 80%. Patients included in sequencing had previously demonstrated CD8+CD57+ cell expansion by flow cytometry. The sequenced material came from sorted CD4+, CD8+, or CD8+CD57+ T cells (not recorded which) from PBMCs. Receptors originate from a human donor with aplastic anemia.

The genes are TRBV20-1 and TRBJ1-3, with no clear D. Between the trimmed V and J ends, which lost 1 base and 4 bases, there was a span of 8 bases. Germline CDR1 DFQATT, CDR2 SNEGSKA (reference sequence). The CDR3 totals 13 residues. The CDR3: CSARGWLGNTIYF. In nucleotides, the CDR3 is TGCAGTGCTAGAGGGTGGCTCGGAAACACCATATATTTT.

The CDR3 DNA is TGTGCCATCAAAGGCAGGGACACAGATACGCAGTATTTT. It encodes CAIKGRDTDTQYF. The chain combines TRBV10-3 with TRBJ2-3, with a weak D call TRBD1 (5 bases). Deletions cut 7 bases from V and 2 bases from J, with 10 bases between. This CDR3 is built from 13 residues. CDR1 and CDR2 (germline): ENHRY, SYGVKD.

Only one count was recorded for this clonotype. This chain connects TRBV6-4 to TRBJ1-4; the match to TRBD1 covers 11 bases. Germline V gene sequence: CDR1 MRHNA, CDR2 SNTAGT. The ends lost 2 bases at V and 7 bases at J; junction bases unmatched: 0. The CDR3 consists of 14 residues. CDR3 loop: CASSDGTGGEKLFF. CDR3 nucleotide sequence: TGTGCCAGCAGTGACGGGACAGGGGGTGAAAAACTGTTTTTT.

The chain joins TRBV7-8 to TRBJ2-7; D perhaps matches TRBD1 (7 bases). Trimming shortened V by 5 bases and J by 5 bases, and 16 bases separated the two germline ends. Germline-derived CDR1 and CDR2 are SGHVS and FQNEAQ. CDR3 length: 14 amino acids. CDR3 sequence (DNA): TGTGCCAGCAGCCACGGAGGGGGCCAGGACGAGCAGTACTTC. Encoded protein: CASSHGGGQDEQYF. Filled out from reference TRBV7-8 and TRBJ2-7, the complete variable domain reads GAGVSQSPRYKVAKRGQDVALRCDPISGHVSLFWYQQALGQGPEFLTYFQNEAQLDKSGLPSDRFFAERPEGSVSTLKIQRTQQEDSAVYLCASSHGGGQDEQYFGPGTRLTVT.

In this sample, this clonotype turned up a few times. This chain links TRBV7-9 with TRBJ1-2; 7 bases fit TRBD1. The CDR3 contains 18 residues. The V and J ends lost 2 bases and 0 bases, in that order; junction bases with no gene match: 12. CDR1 is SEHNR and CDR2 is FQNEAQ in the germline V gene (reference sequence). CDR3 bases: TGTGCCAGCAGCTTAAACCCCGGGACAGCGTTAGCTAACTATGGCTACACCTTC. This translates into CASSLNPGTALANYGYTF.

The chain is built from TRBV19 and TRBJ2-7; 7 bases map to TRBD2. Germline lookup yields CDR1 LNHDA and CDR2 SQIVND (reference sequence). This CDR3 spans 15 amino acids. Unmatched junction bases numbered 7, after V lost 3 bases and J lost 2 bases. The CDR3: CASSIEGGRAYEQYF. CDR3 nucleotides: TGTGCCAGTAGTATCGAAGGTGGGAGGGCCTACGAGCAGTACTTC.

J is TRBJ1-2 and V is TRBV5-1; the D is unclear. This CDR3 has 12 amino acids. Germline V gene sequence: CDR1 SGHRS, CDR2 YFSETQ. Trimming left V 5 bases short and J 1 base short, with 6 bases between. CDR3 residues: CASSSDNYGYTF. CDR3 sequence (DNA): TGCGCCAGCAGTTCTGATAACTATGGCTACACCTTC.

The chain couples TRBV24-1 to TRBJ2-1; D might be TRBD1 (5 bases). The V gene's germline CDR1 is KGHDR and CDR2 SFDVKD. V was cut by 7 bases and J by 0 bases, with 9 bases left in between. This CDR3 has 14 amino acids. The CDR3 protein is CATSDRRSYNEQFF. DNA of the CDR3: TGTGCCACCAGCGACAGACGCTCCTACAATGAGCAGTTCTTC.

Details on this clonotype: A much larger clone differs by one base, so this may be a read error. The V and J genes are TRBV6-4 and TRBJ2-3; D possibly corresponds to TRBD1 (5 bases). The CDR3 runs 13 residues. CDR1 MRHNA and CDR2 SNTAGT come from the germline V gene. The CDR3: CASGNFSTDTQFF. The CDR3 DNA reads TGTGCCAGTGGAAATTTTTCGACAGATACGCAGTTTTTT.

This rearrangement joins TRBV7-8 to TRBJ1-2; unclear D gene. CDR1 is SGHVS and CDR2 is FQNEAQ in the germline V gene. V dropped 4 bases and J dropped 8 bases, with 11 bases sitting between them. The CDR3 is 12 amino acids. The CDR3 sequence is CASSYGLRGYTF. The CDR3, as DNA: TGTGCCAGCAGCTACGGTTTACGGGGCTACACCTTC.

CDR3: CASTQSTDTQYF. CDR3 in DNA: TGCGCCAGCACTCAGAGCACAGATACGCAGTATTTT. The chain carries TRBV10-2 and TRBJ2-3; D is undetermined. V lost 7 bases, J lost 0 bases, and 5 bases lay in between. The CDR3 runs to 12 residues. Germline lookup yields CDR1 WSHSY and CDR2 SAAADI.

This chain uses TRBV2 with TRBJ2-5; 10 bases map to TRBD2. V dropped 3 bases and J dropped 5; count of bases not matched to a gene: 3. From germline, CDR1 is SNHLY and CDR2 FYNNEI. The CDR3 spans 14 residues. CDR3 residues: CASSEGLARETQYF. In nucleotides, the CDR3 is TGTGCCAGCAGTGAGGGACTAGCGAGGGAGACCCAGTACTTC.

The gene calls are TRBV12-3 or TRBV12-4 and TRBJ2-1; D gene uncertain. This CDR3 is built from 11 residues. Deletions cut 7 bases from V and 9 bases from J, with 10 bases between. CDR3 sequence reads: CASTLKVEQFF. The CDR3 DNA reads TGTGCCAGCACTCTTAAGGTTGAGCAGTTCTTC.

The V and J genes are TRBV10-3 and TRBJ1-6, with 7 bases lining up with TRBD1. The CDR3 sequence is 15 residues long. V lost 0 bases, J lost 9 bases, and 5 bases stayed unmatched. Germline CDR1 ENHRY, CDR2 SYGVKD. As DNA, the CDR3 is TGTGCCATCAGTGAGTCGCGTGACAGGGCTTCACCCCTCCACTTT. This gives the protein CAISESRDRASPLHF.

The chain joins TRBV5-1 to TRBJ1-6; D is undetermined. The CDR3 loop spans 14 amino acids. Trimming shortened V by 3 bases and J by 7 bases, and 11 bases separated the two germline ends. Germline assignment: CDR1 SGHRS and CDR2 YFSETQ. The CDR3 DNA sequence: TGCGCCAGCAGCTCGGACGGACGGAATTCACCCCTCCACTTT. Protein: CASSSDGRNSPLHF.

This clonotype was recorded at least ten times. The chain combines TRBV24-1 with TRBJ2-1, with 14 bases fitting TRBD2. V lost 5 bases to trimming and J lost 2 bases; unmatched junction nucleotides: 10. This CDR3 is built from 19 residues. Germline lookup yields CDR1 KGHDR and CDR2 SFDVKD. The CDR3 nucleotides read TGTGCCACCAGTGCTTCCGGGACTAGCGGGAGTACCCCCTACAATGAGCAGTTCTTC. It encodes CATSASGTSGSTPYNEQFF.

This clonotype turned up a few times. The rearrangement links TRBV24-1 to TRBJ2-1, with D perhaps TRBD1 (6 bases). CDR3 size: 13 residues. Trimming took off 3 bases at V and 9 bases at J, with 11 bases between the two ends. The germline V gene encodes CDR1 KGHDR and CDR2 SFDVKD. CDR3 DNA: TGTGCCACCAGTGATGCAGGGGTGTTTGAGCAGTTCTTC. It is translated as CATSDAGVFEQFF.

This chain connects TRBV11-2 to TRBJ2-7; the D gene is possibly TRBD1 (5 bases). V gave up 5 bases and J gave up 2 bases, with 22 bases separating them. The CDR3 runs to 17 residues. Germline loops: CDR1 SGHAT, CDR2 FQNNGV. The CDR3 bases are TGTGCCAGCAGCCGACAAGCACAGGCACCCCAGCCCTACGAGCAGTACTTC. This sequence encodes CASSRQAQAPQPYEQYF.

This clonotype was counted only a few times. The chain links TRBV7-3 to TRBJ2-1; D not certain. The CDR3 runs to 13 residues. Trimming stripped 5 bases from V and 5 bases from J, with 10 bases between. Germline-derived CDR1 and CDR2 are SGHTA and FQGTGA. CDR3 in amino acids: CASSQSRDNEQFF. In DNA form, the CDR3 reads TGTGCCAGCAGCCAGTCTAGGGACAATGAGCAGTTCTTC.

The gene calls are TRBV19 and TRBJ1-4; TRBD1 might be the D (5 bases). Germline lookup yields CDR1 LNHDA and CDR2 SQIVND (reference sequence). The germline V and J ends were trimmed by 9 bases and 0 bases, with 14 bases remaining between them. The CDR3 contains 15 residues. The CDR3, as DNA: TGTGCCAGCCGGGACCGAAGGACAACTAATGAAAAACTGTTTTTT. Amino acids: CASRDRRTTNEKLFF.

CDR3 loop: CATSIRNTEAFF. As DNA, the CDR3 is TGTGCCACCAGCATCAGGAACACTGAAGCTTTCTTT. V usage is TRBV15 and J usage is TRBJ1-1; D unclear. CDR3 length: 12 amino acids. Germline lookup yields CDR1 LNHNV and CDR2 YYDKDF (reference sequence). The V gene lost 4 bases and the J gene lost 1 base, with 4 bases spanning the gap.

The genes are TRBV19 and TRBJ1-1; unclear D gene. V dropped 5 bases and J dropped 6 bases, with 10 bases sitting between them. The germline V gene has CDR1 LNHDA and CDR2 SQIVND (reference sequence). There are 12 residues in the CDR3. The CDR3 nucleotides read TGTGCCAGTAGTGAATCGGGGTCTGAAGCTTTCTTT. Its translation: CASSESGSEAFF.

The chain recombines TRBV19 with TRBJ1-2; D uncertain. Germline CDR1 and CDR2: LNHDA and SQIVND (reference sequence). The CDR3 has 12 amino acids. The V end was cut by 4 bases, the J end by 4 bases, with 7 bases between. CDR3 protein: CASSRAIYGYTF. CDR3 sequence (DNA): TGTGCCAGTAGTAGAGCAATCTATGGCTACACCTTC.

For this clonotype: The junction departs from the called germline gene at one end, perhaps through a read error. This rearrangement joins TRBV7-9 to TRBJ2-5, with 7 bases matching TRBD1. This CDR3 comprises 13 residues. Germline loops: CDR1 SEHNR, CDR2 FQNEAQ (reference sequence). CDR3 sequence: CASSPDRTETQYF. The CDR3, as DNA: TGTGCTAGCAGCCCGGACAGGACCGAGACCCAGTACTTC.

The V gene is TRBV20-1, the J gene TRBJ1-1; no reliable D call. V lost 4 bases and J lost 3, with 15 bases in between. This CDR3 has 14 amino acids. The germline V gene has CDR1 DFQATT and CDR2 SNEGSKA (reference sequence). In DNA form, the CDR3 reads TGCAGTGCTATTAGTGGGAGAGGGCACACTGAAGCTTTCTTT. Residues: CSAISGRGHTEAFF.

This clonotype has a handful of counts. The gene calls are TRBV30 and TRBJ2-4, with 10 positions matching TRBD1. V dropped 1 base and J dropped 6; count of bases not matched to a gene: 3. Looked up from germline, CDR1 is GTSNPN and CDR2 is SVGIG (reference sequence). This CDR3 contains 14 residues. The chain's CDR3 is CAWSAGDRGNIQYF. CDR3 nucleotide sequence: TGTGCCTGGAGTGCGGGGGACAGGGGAAACATTCAGTACTTC.

Here the CDR3 reads CAISETGGPNNEQYF. The CDR3 DNA follows: TGTGCCATCAGTGAAACAGGGGGTCCGAATAATGAGCAGTACTTC. The V and J genes are TRBV10-3 and TRBJ2-7, with 8 bases identical to TRBD1. CDR1 and CDR2 from the germline V gene are ENHRY and SYGVKD. Trimming cost V 3 bases and J 7 bases; bases outside gene matches: 11. The CDR3 is 15 amino acids.